Listed here are 24 T cell receptor beta chains from one sample, sequenced in a study of blood T cell repertoires in COVID-19. Assay used: immunoSEQ multiplex PCR; TCRdb lists only in-frame clones, some missing. The table shows 220,000 or so clones, with about 93% occurring only once. Sequencing input: peripheral blood. The receptors were sampled from a man in his 60s with COVID-19, enrolled during active disease.

The J gene is TRBJ2-7, the V gene TRBV27; 8 bases align to TRBD1. V lost 6 bases and J lost 0; bases outside the gene matches: 4. The CDR3 has 14 residues. CDR1 is MNHEY, CDR2 SMNVEV, per germline (reference sequence). The CDR3 DNA reads as TGTGCCAGCAGAGACAGGGGAAGCTCCTACGAGCAGTACTTC. Translated: CASRDRGSSYEQYF.

This clone occurred once. In nucleotides, the CDR3 is TGTGCCAGTAGTATGGAGGGGACTGGAAACACCATATATTTT. The encoded protein is CASSMEGTGNTIYF. The V and J genes are TRBV19 and TRBJ1-3, with D perhaps matching TRBD1 (5 bases). Between the trimmed V and J ends, which lost 3 bases and 2 bases, there was a span of 8 bases. Germline V gene data show CDR1 as LNHDA and CDR2 as SQIVND (reference sequence). The CDR3 covers 14 residues. Combining the CDR3 with reference TRBV19 and TRBJ1-3 gives the whole variable domain DGGITQSPKYLFRKEGQNVTLSCEQNLNHDAMYWYRQDPGQGLRLIYYSQIVNDFQKGDIAEGYSVSREKKESFPLTVTSAQKNPTAFYLCASSMEGTGNTIYFGEGSWLTVV.

The chain recombines TRBV27 with TRBJ2-7; perhaps TRBD1 as D (5 bases). Germline CDR1 and CDR2: MNHEY and SMNVEV (reference sequence). The CDR3 extends over 15 amino acids. The V gene lost 5 bases and the J gene lost 0 bases, with 14 bases spanning the gap. DNA for the CDR3: TGTGCCAGCAGTCCCCGACAGATAAGCTCCTACGAGCAGTACTTC. It is translated as CASSPRQISSYEQYF.

The V call is TRBV11-2, the J call TRBJ2-3; D perhaps matches TRBD2 (6 bases). Trimming removed 5 bases at V and 1 base at J, with 13 bases between. CDR1 is SGHAT and CDR2 is FQNNGV in the germline V gene. The CDR3 has 15 residues. The CDR3 bases are TGTGCCAGCAGCGTGGGGGGACTTGGCACAGATACGCAGTATTTT. It translates to CASSVGGLGTDTQYF. Full variable domain (remainder filled in from reference TRBV11-2 and TRBJ2-3): EAGVAQSPRYKIIEKRQSVAFWCNPISGHATLYWYQQILGQGPKLLIQFQNNGVVDDSQLPKDRFSAERLKGVDSTLKIQPAKLEDSAVYLCASSVGGLGTDTQYFGPGTRLTVL.

The rearrangement links TRBV4-2 to TRBJ1-6, with TRBD1 as a possible D gene (6 bases). V lost 4 bases and J 7 bases, leaving 14 bases between the germline ends. Germline assignment: CDR1 LGHNA and CDR2 YNFKEQ. The CDR3 sequence is 15 residues long. CDR3 region: CASSPGGQGNSPLHF. CDR3 bases: TGTGCCAGCAGCCCGGGCGGGCAGGGGAATTCACCCCTCCACTTT.

This chain connects TRBV27 to TRBJ2-7; 13 bases match TRBD2. Trimming removed 5 bases from V and 6 bases from J; junction bases left unmatched: 4. This CDR3 spans 14 amino acids. The germline gives CDR1 MNHEY, CDR2 SMNVEV (reference sequence). The CDR3 DNA is TGTGCCAGCAGTGGCCGGACTAGCGGGAGCGAGCAGTACTTC. It is translated as CASSGRTSGSEQYF.

The V and J genes are TRBV6-1 and TRBJ1-5, with D possibly matching TRBD1 (5 bases). Trimming left V 0 bases short and J 3 bases short, with 12 bases between. The CDR3 length is 16 residues. The germline CDR1 and CDR2 sequences are MNHNS and SASEGT. CDR3 nucleotide sequence: TGTGCCAGCAGTGAAGCGGAGGGGTGGGTCAATCAGCCCCAGCATTTT. Translation: CASSEAEGWVNQPQHF.

V is TRBV3-1 (or the pseudogene TRBV3-2) and J is TRBJ1-4; tentative D call: TRBD1 (5 bases). The V gene's germline CDR1 is LGHDT and CDR2 YNNKEL (reference sequence). V was trimmed by 3 bases and J by 5 bases, leaving 13 bases between them. This CDR3 contains 15 residues. CDR3 sequence: CASSQGGTENEKLFF. CDR3 coding DNA: TGTGCCAGCAGCCAGGGGGGGACGGAGAATGAAAAACTGTTTTTT.

In this sample, this clone turned up once. The chain is built from TRBV7-2 and TRBJ2-2, with 7 bases that match TRBD1. J gave up 5 bases and V 1 base, and 4 bases lay outside the gene matches. From germline, CDR1 is SGHTA and CDR2 FQGNSA. The CDR3 spans 15 residues. The CDR3 protein is CASSLVTGVTGELFF. DNA for the CDR3: TGTGCCAGCAGCTTAGTAACAGGGGTGACCGGGGAGCTGTTTTTT.

The chain links TRBV19 to TRBJ2-7; perhaps TRBD1 as D (6 bases). The length of the CDR3 is 13 residues. With 5 bases removed from V and 2 bases from J, the gap between germline ends came to 10 bases. CDR1 LNHDA and CDR2 SQIVND come from the germline V gene (reference sequence). The CDR3: CASSPGQPYEQYF. The CDR3 region has the DNA TGTGCCAGTAGTCCCGGACAGCCCTACGAGCAGTACTTC.

The chain has TRBV7-9 and TRBJ1-2; D unresolved. The CDR3 spans 14 residues. The germline V gene encodes CDR1 SEHNR and CDR2 FQNEAQ (reference sequence). V lost 2 bases to trimming and J lost 1 base, with 8 bases between them. Here the CDR3 DNA reads TGTGCCAGCAGCTTAACTAGGGATAACTATGGCTACACCTTC. Translating it yields CASSLTRDNYGYTF.

The J gene is TRBJ1-5, the V gene TRBV19; D may be TRBD1 (5 bases). The CDR3 totals 15 residues. The V gene lost 1 base and the J gene lost 9 bases, with 16 bases spanning the gap. Germline V gene lookup returns CDR1 LNHDA and CDR2 SQIVND (reference sequence). CDR3 in amino acids: CASSIGQARGGPQHF. CDR3 in DNA: TGTGCCAGTAGTATAGGCCAAGCCCGGGGGGGGCCCCAGCATTTT. Variable domain in full (rest from reference TRBV19 and TRBJ1-5): DGGITQSPKYLFRKEGQNVTLSCEQNLNHDAMYWYRQDPGQGLRLIYYSQIVNDFQKGDIAEGYSVSREKKESFPLTVTSAQKNPTAFYLCASSIGQARGGPQHFGDGTRLSIL.

This clone was picked up one time. The rearrangement links TRBV19 to TRBJ2-2; TRBD2 agrees at 10 bases. CDR1 and CDR2 from the germline V gene are LNHDA and SQIVND (reference sequence). Unmatched junction bases numbered 7, after V lost 5 bases and J lost 7 bases. The CDR3 is 15 amino acids. The CDR3 DNA reads TGTGCCAGTAGTGTTGCTAGCGGGAGTGTCGGGGAGCTGTTTTTT. Translated, it gives CASSVASGSVGELFF.

The chain joins TRBV12-3 or TRBV12-4 to TRBJ2-5, with TRBD1 as a possible D gene (5 bases). V was cut by 3 bases and J by 5 bases, with 10 bases left in between. The CDR3 consists of 13 residues. CDR3 sequence reads: CASSLSGAETQYF. The CDR3 DNA sequence: TGTGCCAGCAGTTTGTCTGGGGCGGAGACCCAGTACTTC.

CDR3 coding DNA: TGTGCCAGTAGTATAACAGGGGTTGGCGGGGAGCTGTTTTTT. It encodes CASSITGVGGELFF. The chain links TRBV19 to TRBJ2-2; the match to TRBD1 covers 7 bases. The germline V gene encodes CDR1 LNHDA and CDR2 SQIVND (reference sequence). After removal of 2 bases from V and 7 bases from J, the junction contained 4 bases not matched to a gene. The CDR3 sequence is 14 residues long.

The rearrangement joins TRBV6-5 to TRBJ2-7, with 8 bases lining up with TRBD1. The germline V gene encodes CDR1 MNHEY and CDR2 SVGAGI. Losses at the gene ends were 5 bases for V and 2 bases for J; bases not matched to a gene: 2. The CDR3 runs 13 residues. The CDR3 DNA is TGTGCCAGCAGTCGGACAGGGACCTACGAGCAGTACTTC. Amino acid sequence: CASSRTGTYEQYF.

V gene TRBV18 combines with J gene TRBJ1-1, with 7 bases that match TRBD1. V lost 4 bases to trimming and J lost 10 bases; unmatched junction nucleotides: 18. This CDR3 is built from 16 residues. Looked up from germline, CDR1 is KGHSH and CDR2 is LQKENI. CDR3 coding DNA: TGTGCCAGCTCACTTGGGCTAACACAGGGGAATCAAGGAGCTTTCTTT. Encoded protein: CASSLGLTQGNQGAFF.

The V call is TRBV18, the J call TRBJ2-7; possible D gene TRBD1, 5 bases. V lost 2 bases, J lost 5 bases, and 19 bases lay in between. The CDR3 consists of 16 residues. From germline, CDR1 is KGHSH and CDR2 LQKENI. CDR3 amino acids: CASSPKGPLDPHEQYF. The DNA for the CDR3 is TGTGCCAGCTCACCAAAGGGGCCCCTCGACCCCCACGAGCAGTACTTC. The full variable domain, completed using reference TRBV18 and TRBJ2-7, is NAGVMQNPRHLVRRRGQEARLRCSPMKGHSHVYWYRQLPEEGLKFMVYLQKENIIDESGMPKERFSAEFPKEGPSILRIQQVVRGDSAAYFCASSPKGPLDPHEQYFGPGTRLTVT.

CDR3 DNA: TGTGCCAGCAGCAACCCGGGGACTAGCGGGGAGCAGTTCTTC. This codes for CASSNPGTSGEQFF. V gene TRBV7-9 combines with J gene TRBJ2-1; 12 bases match TRBD2. J gave up 10 bases and V 5 bases, and 6 bases lay outside the gene matches. This CDR3 is built from 14 residues. Germline V gene data show CDR1 as SEHNR and CDR2 as FQNEAQ (reference sequence).

This chain uses TRBV28 with TRBJ1-4; D call uncertain. The CDR3 contains 14 residues. From germline, CDR1 is MDHEN and CDR2 SYDVKM. The germline V and J ends were trimmed by 5 bases and 8 bases, with 15 bases remaining between them. CDR3 protein: CASSPSDLSEKLFF. CDR3 in DNA: TGTGCCAGCAGTCCCAGCGATCTCAGCGAAAAACTGTTTTTT.

The chain employs TRBV9 and TRBJ2-3; TRBD1 matches 7 bases. The CDR3 spans 16 residues. The V and J ends lost 1 base and 2 bases, in that order; junction bases with no gene match: 7. Germline V gene lookup returns CDR1 SGDLS and CDR2 YYNGEE. CDR3 residues: CASSVKGAIATDTQYF. The CDR3 coding sequence is TGTGCCAGCAGCGTAAAGGGGGCGATAGCCACAGATACGCAGTATTTT.

CDR3 loop: CASSPGGQSTDTQYF. In DNA, the CDR3 is TGTGCCAGCAGCCCGGGGGGCCAATCCACAGATACGCAGTATTTT. The chain couples TRBV5-4 to TRBJ2-3, with D possibly matching TRBD2 (7 bases). Germline values: CDR1 SGHNT, CDR2 YYREEE (reference sequence). This CDR3 has 15 residues. V was trimmed by 4 bases and J by 2 bases, leaving 14 bases between them.

The chain has TRBV3-1 (or the pseudogene TRBV3-2) and TRBJ2-7; D gene ambiguous. Germline V gene data show CDR1 as LGHDT and CDR2 as YNNKEL (reference sequence). V lost 1 base, J lost 4 bases, and 11 bases lay in between. CDR3 length equals 14 residues. In DNA form, the CDR3 reads TGTGCCAGCAGCCAAGGGGCTTACCTATACGAGCAGTACTTC. This sequence encodes CASSQGAYLYEQYF.

J is TRBJ2-7 and V is TRBV29-1; 9 bases align to TRBD2. The CDR3 is 14 residues long. Germline assignment: CDR1 SQVTM and CDR2 ANQGSEA. With 5 bases clipped from V and 2 bases from J, the junction kept 7 bases outside the gene matches. The CDR3 here is CSVYKASGTYEQYF. In nucleotides, the CDR3 is TGCAGCGTTTATAAGGCTAGCGGGACCTACGAGCAGTACTTC.